The TCR beta chain described here comes from a study of cytomegalovirus exposure and HLA in healthy donors. Study-wide findings and caveats: Reportedly, diagnosis of cytomegalovirus status by the classifier showed high specificity and sensitivity. Associated with cytomegalovirus, according to the listing, were 150 to 200 TCR beta chains. The majority of TCR sequences were rare, yet some public TCRs appeared in many donors.

The method was immunoSEQ multiplex PCR; TCRdb's version includes in-frame clones alone and lacks a portion of them. Among 65,000 or so clones, about 92% were seen once, and the ten largest hold 1% to 1.5%. The donors were part of the validation cohort of 100 to 150 subjects. That cohort was separate from the first cohort, which comprised roughly 670 subjects. Concerning this clone itself: What it binds is unknown.

CDR3 length: 13 amino acids. The V end lost 3 bases, the J end lost 6 bases, and 9 bases lay between the germline ends. CDR1 is MNHNS and CDR2 is SASEGT in the germline V gene. Sequencing used PBMCs. The J gene is TRBJ1-5, the V gene TRBV6-1, with a possible D match to TRBD1 (5 bases). The TCR originated in a young woman in good health and CMV-seronegative. Here the CDR3 DNA reads TGTGCCAGCAGTGAGGTAAGGGGTCAGCCCCAGCATTTT. Translation: CASSEVRGQPQHF.